This T cell receptor beta chain appears in the sequencing data of a study of T cells in Graves' hyperthyroidism and ophthalmopathy. To note about this clonotype: Its antigen is undetermined. The junction departs from germline at one end; a sequencing error may be responsible.

Findings of the study overall: In the blood, most expanded thyroid clonotypes above 0.001 appeared as well.

TCR beta CDR3 regions were amplified from RNA transcripts. The HTBI set primed first-round TCR CDR3 RT-PCR. A single record per CDR3 protein comes from TCRdb applying MiXCR to the multiplex PCR reads. The sample holds more than 450,000 distinct CDR3 sequences; approximately 20% are singletons and the top ten take less than 55%. In germline, CDR1 is DFQATT, CDR2 SNEGSKA (reference sequence). The CDR3 is 19 amino acids. The study excluded patients with uncontrolled infection, other autoimmune disease, pregnancy or lactation. The PBMCs had their origin in 10 ml of fresh peripheral blood. The clonotype comes from a man aged 35-49 years with Graves' ophthalmopathy. The sequenced material came from blood. V usage is TRBV20-1 and J usage is TRBJ2-1; D may be TRBD2 (5 bases). CDR3 coding DNA: TGCAGTGCTAGAGATATAAAGACTGGCGGGCCGTATCCCTACAATGAGCAGTCCTTC. Translated, it gives CSARDIKTGGPYPYNEQSF.